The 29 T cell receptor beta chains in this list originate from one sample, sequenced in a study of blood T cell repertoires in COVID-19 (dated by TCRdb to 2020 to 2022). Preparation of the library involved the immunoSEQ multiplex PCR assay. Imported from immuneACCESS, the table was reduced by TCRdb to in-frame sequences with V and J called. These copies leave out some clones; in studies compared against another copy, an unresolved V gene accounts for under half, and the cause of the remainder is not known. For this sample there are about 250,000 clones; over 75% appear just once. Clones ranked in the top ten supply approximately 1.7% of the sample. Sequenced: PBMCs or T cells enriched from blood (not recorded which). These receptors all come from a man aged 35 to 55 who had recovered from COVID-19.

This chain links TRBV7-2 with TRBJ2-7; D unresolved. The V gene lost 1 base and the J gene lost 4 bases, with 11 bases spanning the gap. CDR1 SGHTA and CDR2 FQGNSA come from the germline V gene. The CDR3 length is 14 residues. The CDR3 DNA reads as TGTGCCAGCAGCTTAGTTTCAGAATTTTACGAGCAGTACTTC. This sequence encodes CASSLVSEFYEQYF.

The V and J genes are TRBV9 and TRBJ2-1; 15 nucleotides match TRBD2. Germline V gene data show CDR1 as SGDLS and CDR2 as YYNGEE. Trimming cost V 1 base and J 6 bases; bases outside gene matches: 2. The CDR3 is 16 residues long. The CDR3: CASSVWTSGRGNEQFF. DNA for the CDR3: TGTGCCAGCAGCGTATGGACTAGCGGGAGGGGCAATGAGCAGTTCTTC.

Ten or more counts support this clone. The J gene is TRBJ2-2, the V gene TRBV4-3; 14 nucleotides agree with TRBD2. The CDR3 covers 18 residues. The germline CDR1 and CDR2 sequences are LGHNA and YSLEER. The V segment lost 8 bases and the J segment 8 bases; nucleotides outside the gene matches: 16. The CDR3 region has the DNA TGCGCCAGCTCCTTTTCCGGGACTAGCGGGGGAATGAGTGGGGAGCTGTTTTTT. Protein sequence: CASSFSGTSGGMSGELFF.

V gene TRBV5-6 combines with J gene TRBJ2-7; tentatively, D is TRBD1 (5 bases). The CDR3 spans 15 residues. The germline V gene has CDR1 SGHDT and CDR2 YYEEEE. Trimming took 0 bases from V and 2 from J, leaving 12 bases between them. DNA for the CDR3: TGTGCCAGCAGCTTGGAATCCCGGACACCCTACGAGCAGTACTTC. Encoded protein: CASSLESRTPYEQYF.

The CDR3 sequence is CASSVGAASGETDTQYF. DNA of the CDR3: TGTGCCAGCAGCGTAGGCGCGGCTAGCGGGGAAACAGATACGCAGTATTTT. V gene TRBV9 combines with J gene TRBJ2-3; 9 positions agree with TRBD2. Germline CDR1 and CDR2: SGDLS and YYNGEE. Unmatched junction bases numbered 8, after V lost 0 bases and J lost 3 bases. The CDR3 runs to 17 residues.

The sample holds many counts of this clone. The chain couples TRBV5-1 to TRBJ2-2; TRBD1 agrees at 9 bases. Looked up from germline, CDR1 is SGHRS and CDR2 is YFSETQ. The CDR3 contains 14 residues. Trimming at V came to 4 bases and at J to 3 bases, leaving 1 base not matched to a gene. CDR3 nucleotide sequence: TGCGCCAGCAGCCGGGACAGGGACACCGGGGAGCTGTTTTTT. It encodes CASSRDRDTGELFF.

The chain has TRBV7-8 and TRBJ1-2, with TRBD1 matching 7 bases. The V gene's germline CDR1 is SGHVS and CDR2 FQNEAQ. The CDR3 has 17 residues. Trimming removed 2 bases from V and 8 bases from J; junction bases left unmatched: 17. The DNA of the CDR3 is TGTGCCAGCAGCTTACAGCGTCGAGAGGGGGCCTCCCGGGGCTACACCTTC. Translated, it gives CASSLQRREGASRGYTF.

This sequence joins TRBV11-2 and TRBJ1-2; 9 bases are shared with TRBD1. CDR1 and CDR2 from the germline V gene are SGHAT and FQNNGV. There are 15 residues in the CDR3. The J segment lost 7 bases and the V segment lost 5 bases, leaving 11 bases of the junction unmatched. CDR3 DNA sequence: TGTGCCAGCAGCACCGGGACAGGGACGTTGGGTGGCTACACCTTC. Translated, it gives CASSTGTGTLGGYTF.

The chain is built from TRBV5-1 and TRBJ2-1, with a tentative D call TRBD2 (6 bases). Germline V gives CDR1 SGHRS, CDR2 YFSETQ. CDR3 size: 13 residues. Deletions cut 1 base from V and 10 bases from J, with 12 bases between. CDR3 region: CASSLTGEEEQFF. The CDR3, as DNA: TGCGCCAGCAGCTTGACGGGAGAGGAGGAGCAGTTCTTC.

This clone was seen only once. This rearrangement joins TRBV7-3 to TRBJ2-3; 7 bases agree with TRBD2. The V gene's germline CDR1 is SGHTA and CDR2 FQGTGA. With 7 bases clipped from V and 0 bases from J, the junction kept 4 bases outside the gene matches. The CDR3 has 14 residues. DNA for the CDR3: TGTGCCAGCAACGGGGGGATGAGCACAGATACGCAGTATTTT. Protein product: CASNGGMSTDTQYF.

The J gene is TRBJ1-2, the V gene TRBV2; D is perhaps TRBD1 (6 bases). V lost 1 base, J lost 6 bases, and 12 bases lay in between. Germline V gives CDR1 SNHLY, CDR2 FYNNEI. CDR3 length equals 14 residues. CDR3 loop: CASSEGAGADGYTF. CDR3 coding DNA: TGTGCCAGCAGTGAAGGGGCAGGGGCCGATGGCTACACCTTC.

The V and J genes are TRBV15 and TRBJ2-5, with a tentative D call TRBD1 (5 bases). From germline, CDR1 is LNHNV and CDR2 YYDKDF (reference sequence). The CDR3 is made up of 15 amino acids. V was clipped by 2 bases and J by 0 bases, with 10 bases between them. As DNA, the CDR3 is TGTGCCACCAGCAGAATTGACAGATACCAAGAGACCCAGTACTTC. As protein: CATSRIDRYQETQYF.

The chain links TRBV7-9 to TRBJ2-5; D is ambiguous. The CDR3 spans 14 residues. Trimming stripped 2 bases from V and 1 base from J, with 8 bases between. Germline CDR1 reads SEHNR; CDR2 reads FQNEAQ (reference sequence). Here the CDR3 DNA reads TGTGCCAGCAGCTTAAACACCCTCCAAGAGACCCAGTACTTC. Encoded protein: CASSLNTLQETQYF. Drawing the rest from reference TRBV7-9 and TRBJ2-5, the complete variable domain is DTGVSQNPRHKITKRGQNVTFRCDPISEHNRLYWYRQTLGQGPEFLTYFQNEAQLEKSRLLSDRFSAERPKGSFSTLEIQRTEQGDSAMYLCASSLNTLQETQYFGPGTRLLVL.

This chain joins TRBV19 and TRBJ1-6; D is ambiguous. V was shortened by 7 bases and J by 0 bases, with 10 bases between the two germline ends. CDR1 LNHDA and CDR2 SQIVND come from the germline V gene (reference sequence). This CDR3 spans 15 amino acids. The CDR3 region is CASTEESSYNSPLHF. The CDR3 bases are TGTGCCAGTACAGAGGAGAGCTCCTATAATTCACCCCTCCACTTT.

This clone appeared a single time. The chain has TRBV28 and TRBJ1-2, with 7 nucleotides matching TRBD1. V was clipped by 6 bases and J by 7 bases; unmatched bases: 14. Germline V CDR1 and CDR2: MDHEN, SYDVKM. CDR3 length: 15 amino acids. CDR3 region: CASRDSALRQGGYTF. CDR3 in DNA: TGTGCCAGCAGGGACAGCGCTTTGAGACAGGGTGGCTACACCTTC.

DNA of the CDR3: TGTGCCTGCGCTAGCGGGGGGTTAGAGACCCAGTACTTC. Translation gives CACASGGLETQYF. The V gene is TRBV30, the J gene TRBJ2-5; 11 positions agree with TRBD2. The CDR3 sequence is 13 residues long. CDR1 is GTSNPN and CDR2 is SVGIG in the germline V gene (reference sequence). The V and J ends lost 6 bases and 4 bases, in that order; junction bases with no gene match: 4. The complete variable domain, with remaining parts taken from reference TRBV30 and TRBJ2-5, reads SQTIHQWPATLVQPVGSPLSLECTVEGTSNPNLYWYRQAAGRGLQLLFYSVGIGQISSEVPQNLSASRPQDRQFILSSKKLLLSDSGFYLCACASGGLETQYFGPGTRLLVL.

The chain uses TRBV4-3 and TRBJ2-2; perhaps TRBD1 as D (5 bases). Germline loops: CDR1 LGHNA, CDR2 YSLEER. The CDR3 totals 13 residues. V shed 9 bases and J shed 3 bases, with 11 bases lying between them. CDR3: CASGRVDTGELFF. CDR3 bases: TGCGCCAGTGGCAGGGTAGACACCGGGGAGCTGTTTTTT.

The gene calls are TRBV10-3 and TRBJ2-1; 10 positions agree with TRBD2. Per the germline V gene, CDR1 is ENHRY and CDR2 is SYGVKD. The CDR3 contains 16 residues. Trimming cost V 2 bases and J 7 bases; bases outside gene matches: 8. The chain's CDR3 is CAISEALAGESNEQFF. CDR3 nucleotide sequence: TGTGCCATCAGTGAGGCTCTAGCGGGAGAAAGTAATGAGCAGTTCTTC.

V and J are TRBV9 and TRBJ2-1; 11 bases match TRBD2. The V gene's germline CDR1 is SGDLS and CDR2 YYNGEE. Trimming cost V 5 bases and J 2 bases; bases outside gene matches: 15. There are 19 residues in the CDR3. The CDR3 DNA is TGTGCCAGCAGAGGTGCCGGGACTAGCGGCCCCAGGCCCTACAATGAGCAGTTCTTC. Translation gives CASRGAGTSGPRPYNEQFF.

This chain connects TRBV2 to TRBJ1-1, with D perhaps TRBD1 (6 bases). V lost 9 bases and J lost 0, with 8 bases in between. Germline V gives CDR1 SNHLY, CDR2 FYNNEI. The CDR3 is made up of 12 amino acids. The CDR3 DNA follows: TGTGCCAGTGGACAGATGAACACTGAAGCTTTCTTT. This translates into CASGQMNTEAFF.

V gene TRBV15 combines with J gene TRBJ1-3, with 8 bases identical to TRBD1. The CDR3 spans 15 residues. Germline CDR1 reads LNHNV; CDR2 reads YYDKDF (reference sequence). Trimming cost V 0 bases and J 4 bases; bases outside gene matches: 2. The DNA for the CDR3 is TGTGCCACCAGCAGAGACAGGGGGCGAGGAAACACCATATATTTT. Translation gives CATSRDRGRGNTIYF. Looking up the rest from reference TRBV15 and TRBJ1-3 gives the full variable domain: DAMVIQNPRYQVTQFGKPVTLSCSQTLNHNVMYWYQQKSSQAPKLLFHYYDKDFNNEADTPDNFQSRRPNTSFCFLDIRSPGLGDTAMYLCATSRDRGRGNTIYFGEGSWLTVV.

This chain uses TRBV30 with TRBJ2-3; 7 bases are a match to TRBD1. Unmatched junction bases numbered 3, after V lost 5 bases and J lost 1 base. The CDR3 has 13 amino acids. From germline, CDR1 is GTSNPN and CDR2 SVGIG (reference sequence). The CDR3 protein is CAWSGQGTDTQYF. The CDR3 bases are TGTGCCTGGTCCGGACAGGGCACAGATACGCAGTATTTT.

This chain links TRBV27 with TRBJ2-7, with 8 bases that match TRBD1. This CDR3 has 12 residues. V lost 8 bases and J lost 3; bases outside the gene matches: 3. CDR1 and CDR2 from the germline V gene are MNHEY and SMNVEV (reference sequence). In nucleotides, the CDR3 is TGTGCCAGCCGTGGACAGGGCTACGAGCAGTACTTC. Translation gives CASRGQGYEQYF.

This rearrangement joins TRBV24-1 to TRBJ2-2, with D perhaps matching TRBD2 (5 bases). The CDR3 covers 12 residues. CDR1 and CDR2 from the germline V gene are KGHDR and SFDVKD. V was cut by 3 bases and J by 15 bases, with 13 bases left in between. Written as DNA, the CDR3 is TGTGCCACCAGTGATCCGTGGACGGGAATGTTTTTT. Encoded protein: CATSDPWTGMFF.

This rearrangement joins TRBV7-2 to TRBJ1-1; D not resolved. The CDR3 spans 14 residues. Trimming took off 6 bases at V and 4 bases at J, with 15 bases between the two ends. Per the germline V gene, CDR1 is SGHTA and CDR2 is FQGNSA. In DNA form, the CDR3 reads TGTGCCAGCAGATTGGCCACACAGAGCACTGAAGCTTTCTTT. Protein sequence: CASRLATQSTEAFF. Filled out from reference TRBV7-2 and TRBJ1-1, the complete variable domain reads GAGVSQSPSNKVTEKGKDVELRCDPISGHTALYWYRQSLGQGLEFLIYFQGNSAPDKSGLPSDRFSAERTGGSVSTLTIQRTQQEDSAVYLCASRLATQSTEAFFGQGTRLTVV.

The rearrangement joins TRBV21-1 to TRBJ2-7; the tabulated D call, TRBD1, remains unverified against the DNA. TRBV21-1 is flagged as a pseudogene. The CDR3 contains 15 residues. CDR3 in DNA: TGTGCCAGCAGCTACCGGGACAGGGGGCACTACGAGCAGTACTTC. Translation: CASSYRDRGHYEQYF.

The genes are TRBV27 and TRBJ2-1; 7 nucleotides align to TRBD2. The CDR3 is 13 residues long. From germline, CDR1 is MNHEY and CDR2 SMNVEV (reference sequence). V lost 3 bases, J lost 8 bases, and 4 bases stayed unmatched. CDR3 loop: CASSLGLADEQFF. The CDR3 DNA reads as TGTGCCAGCAGTTTGGGGCTAGCGGATGAGCAGTTCTTC.

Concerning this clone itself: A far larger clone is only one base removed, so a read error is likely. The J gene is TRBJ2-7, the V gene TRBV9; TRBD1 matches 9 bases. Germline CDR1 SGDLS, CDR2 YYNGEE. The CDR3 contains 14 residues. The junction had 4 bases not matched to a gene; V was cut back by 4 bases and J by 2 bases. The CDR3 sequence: CASSPRQGAYEQYF. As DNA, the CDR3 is TGTGCCAGCAGCCCCCGACAGGGGGCCTACGAGCAGTACTTC.

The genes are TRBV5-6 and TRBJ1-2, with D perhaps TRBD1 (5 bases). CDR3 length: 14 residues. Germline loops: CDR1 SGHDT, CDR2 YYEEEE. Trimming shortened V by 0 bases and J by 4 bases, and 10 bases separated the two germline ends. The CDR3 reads CASSLVGVGYGYTF. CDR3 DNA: TGTGCCAGCAGCTTGGTAGGGGTAGGCTATGGCTACACCTTC.